This T cell receptor (beta chain) emerged from a study of cytomegalovirus exposure and HLA in healthy donors. This CDR3 is 15 amino acids long. Trimming pared 5 bases from V and 5 bases from J, leaving 16 bases between. Germline CDR1 and CDR2: MNHEY and SVGAGI. With 60 Vbeta and 13 Jbeta primers, the PCR was carried out. Only in-frame clones appear in the TCRdb table, and some are missing; sequencing was by immunoSEQ multiplex PCR. The table has roughly 180,000 clones, roughly 74% seen once. Unrecorded immune exposure was likely among donors, who were nominally healthy when sampled. J is TRBJ2-1 and V is TRBV6-5; possibly TRBD1 for D (5 bases). Sequencing was carried out using PBMCs. The source of this sequence is a woman aged 25 to 39 in good health and CMV-seropositive. The chain's CDR3 is CASSPIGVGNNEQFF. CDR3 DNA sequence: TGTGCCAGCAGTCCCATAGGGGTAGGGAACAATGAGCAGTTCTTC.